This T cell receptor beta chain was recorded in a study of blood T cells in healthy people across ages. Study background: Template-switching capture recovered about one barcoded beta molecule per two T cells.

Germline V gene data show CDR1 as SNHLY and CDR2 as FYNNEI. V was trimmed by 6 bases and J by 9 bases, leaving 14 bases between them. This CDR3 contains 12 residues. Overall study results and limits: Using unsorted PBMCs precluded a conclusive naive versus antigen-experienced comparison.

Using a J-beta primer mix together with a sample-barcoded 5' primer, a second PCR was run for roughly 6 to 12 cycles. Every sample returned 2.5 million or more CDR3-containing paired-end reads. MiXCR was run by TCRdb on the 5' RACE reads, yielding one entry per CDR3 protein. The sample includes about 640,000 distinct CDR3 sequences, under 65% of them seen just once. Worth noting for this clonotype: Its target is unknown.

The rearrangement uses TRBV2 and TRBJ1-2, with no clear D. What was sequenced was blood. This receptor was obtained from a man aged 60 to 69 in good health. The CDR3, as DNA: TGTGCCAGCAGCGATACAGAGCTGCGCTACACCTTC. Amino acids: CASSDTELRYTF.